This T cell receptor (beta chain) was observed in a study of molecular identifiers for immune sequencing clone quantification. Study-wide findings and caveats: Beyond 20 RNA copies, clones held over 98% of effector molecules, compared with under 1% in naive cells.

TCRdb reanalysed the PCR reads using MiXCR and keeps one entry per CDR3 protein. This table holds 460,000 or so distinct CDR3 sequences, roughly 24% found once. When naive CD8 T cells were sorted, they were gated as CD8+CD4-CCR7+CD45RA+. In regard to this clonotype: What it recognizes is unknown.

This receptor was taken from a human donor in good health. Some libraries in this study had Jurkat cell RNA spiked in. Sequencing input: naive CD8+ T cells from blood, with Jurkat cell RNA spiked in. The subset denotes: FACS-sorted CD8+CD4-CCR7+CD45RA+ naive T cells.

CDR3 nucleotides: TGTGCCAGCTCACCCACGGGACAGGGTAGCAATCAGCCCCAGCATTTT. This encodes CASSPTGQGSNQPQHF. V and J are TRBV18 and TRBJ1-5; 9 nucleotides match TRBD1. The junction had 3 bases not matched to a gene; V was cut back by 3 bases and J by 0 bases. Germline CDR1 is KGHSH and CDR2 is LQKENI. The CDR3 runs to 16 residues. Together with reference TRBV18 and TRBJ1-5, the CDR3 gives the full variable domain: NAGVMQNPRHLVRRRGQEARLRCSPMKGHSHVYWYRQLPEEGLKFMVYLQKENIIDESGMPKERFSAEFPKEGPSILRIQQVVRGDSAAYFCASSPTGQGSNQPQHFGDGTRLSIL.